The 23 T cell receptor beta chains presented below share a single source sample, sequenced in a study of beta chain features in type 1 diabetes (dated by TCRdb to between 2018 and 2020). The library came from the immunoSEQ multiplex PCR assay. The entire amount of isolated RNA was reverse transcribed using the High Capacity cDNA Reverse Transcription Kit, so the sequenced TCRB transcripts were expressed ones. Not all clones reach the TCRdb copy of this immuneACCESS table, which keeps in-frame sequences only. Checked studies attribute under half of the gap to unresolved V genes and leave the rest unexplained. The sample table shows about 620,000 clones, and around 15% are seen once. In total, the top ten clones hold approximately 0.087% of the sample. The sample consisted of naive CD4+ T cells from blood. The cell subset or site label, as the study defines it: true naive CD4+ T cells. These receptors were collected from a young man in good health.

This clone turned up a few times. The chain links TRBV28 to TRBJ2-7, with 8 bases fitting TRBD2. The trim removed 1 base at V and 5 bases at J, leaving 4 bases unmatched. CDR3 length: 14 residues. Germline lookup yields CDR1 MDHEN and CDR2 SYDVKM. The CDR3 bases are TGTGCCAGCAGTTTATTAGGACTAGCACACGAGCAGTACTTC. Protein product: CASSLLGLAHEQYF. Together with reference TRBV28 and TRBJ2-7, the CDR3 gives the full variable domain: DVKVTQSSRYLVKRTGEKVFLECVQDMDHENMFWYRQDPGLGLRLIYFSYDVKMKEKGDIPEGYSVSREKKERFSLILESASTNQTSMYLCASSLLGLAHEQYFGPGTRLTVT.

This clone appeared a few times. The chain recombines TRBV27 with TRBJ1-2; the D is unclear. V was trimmed by 4 bases and J by 4 bases, leaving 10 bases between them. Per germline, CDR1 MNHEY and CDR2 SMNVEV (reference sequence). The CDR3 sequence is 13 residues long. The chain's CDR3 is CASSSGIVYGYTF. The CDR3 bases are TGTGCCAGCAGTTCGGGTATAGTCTATGGCTACACCTTC.

The chain employs TRBV28 and TRBJ2-7; D assignment may be TRBD1 or TRBD2 (5 bases each). The CDR3 sequence is 14 residues long. V was trimmed by 6 bases and J by 5 bases, leaving 17 bases between them. Germline V gives CDR1 MDHEN, CDR2 SYDVKM. In DNA form, the CDR3 reads TGTGCCAGCAGCCCACCCCCCGGGGACCACGAGCAGTACTTC. Translation gives CASSPPPGDHEQYF.

This sequence joins TRBV7-4 and TRBJ2-5; tentative D call: TRBD2 (6 bases). The CDR3 totals 13 residues. Trimming left V 3 bases short and J 8 bases short, with 13 bases between. Germline CDR1 reads SGHVT; CDR2 reads SQSDAQ. Here the CDR3 DNA reads TGTGCCAGCAGCTTCGAAGGGAGGCCTACCCAGTACTTC. Residues: CASSFEGRPTQYF.

The DNA of the CDR3 is TGTGCCAGCAGATATGGACGCGAGAACACTGAAGCTTTCTTT. It codes for CASRYGRENTEAFF. J is TRBJ1-1 and V is TRBV6-5; no firm D call. The V gene lost 6 bases and the J gene lost 1 base, with 12 bases spanning the gap. The germline CDR1 and CDR2 sequences are MNHEY and SVGAGI. The CDR3 is 14 residues long.

The V and J genes are TRBV21-1 and TRBJ2-1. TRBV21-1 has pseudogene status. CDR3 length: 11 amino acids. The CDR3 region has the DNA TGTGCCAGCAGCAAAAATGGGGCGGGGTTCTTC. It specifies CASSKNGAGFF.

This clone was seen a handful of times. The chain has TRBV5-4 and TRBJ2-3; D is undetermined. This CDR3 has 15 residues. Per germline, CDR1 SGHNT and CDR2 YYREEE (reference sequence). V dropped 6 bases and J dropped 4 bases, with 18 bases sitting between them. CDR3 sequence: CASTGLGLGPDTQYF. The CDR3, as DNA: TGTGCCAGCACCGGGTTGGGCTTGGGTCCAGATACGCAGTATTTT. Full variable domain (missing parts from reference TRBV5-4 and TRBJ2-3): ETGVTQSPTHLIKTRGQQVTLRCSSQSGHNTVSWYQQALGQGPQFIFQYYREEENGRGNFPPRFSGLQFPNYSSELNVNALELDDSALYLCASTGLGLGPDTQYFGPGTRLTVL.

This chain connects TRBV6-6 to TRBJ2-1; 7 nucleotides agree with TRBD2. The CDR3 spans 13 residues. Looked up from germline, CDR1 is MNHNY and CDR2 is SVGAGI (reference sequence). Germline trimming cut 6 bases from V and 6 bases from J; bases unmatched to any gene: 5. The CDR3 region is CASRVSGPNEQFF. CDR3 sequence (DNA): TGTGCCAGCAGGGTTAGCGGGCCCAATGAGCAGTTCTTC.

V gene TRBV15 combines with J gene TRBJ1-2; 8 bases are shared with TRBD1. This CDR3 has 15 amino acids. The V segment lost 0 bases and the J segment 3 bases; nucleotides outside the gene matches: 3. Per germline, CDR1 LNHNV and CDR2 YYDKDF (reference sequence). This CDR3 is CATSRDMDRDYGYTF. CDR3 coding DNA: TGTGCCACCAGCAGAGATATGGACAGGGACTATGGCTACACCTTC.

This chain links TRBV21-1 with TRBJ1-4; the D call of TRBD1 is as the table states it, not checked on the DNA. TRBV21-1 is marked as a pseudogene. The CDR3 length is 14 residues. CDR3 sequence (DNA): TGTGCCAGCAGCTTAGACAGGTTTGGTGAAAAACTGTTTTTT. Translating it yields CASSLDRFGEKLFF.

This clone has more than one count but fewer than ten. This chain joins TRBV7-7 and TRBJ2-7; a weak D match, TRBD2 (6 bases). The CDR3 runs to 14 residues. The germline gives CDR1 SSHAT, CDR2 FNYEAQ (reference sequence). Trimming stripped 5 bases from V and 6 bases from J, with 17 bases between. CDR3 residues: CASSRDGGGTEQYF. The CDR3 bases are TGTGCCAGCAGCCGGGACGGTGGAGGGACCGAGCAGTACTTC. The full variable domain, rest sourced from reference TRBV7-7 and TRBJ2-7, is GAGVSQSPRYKVTKRGQDVTLRCDPISSHATLYWYQQALGQGPEFLTYFNYEAQPDKSGLPSDRFSAERPEGSISTLTIQRTEQRDSAMYRCASSRDGGGTEQYFGPGTRLTVT.

This chain connects TRBV12-5 to TRBJ2-1; 9 positions agree with TRBD2. CDR1 LGHNT and CDR2 FRNRAP come from the germline V gene. The J segment lost 4 bases and the V segment lost 0 bases, leaving 7 bases of the junction unmatched. The CDR3 spans 17 residues. The CDR3: CASGLVVAGDSYNEQFF. CDR3 sequence (DNA): TGTGCTAGTGGTTTGGTTGTAGCGGGAGATAGTTACAATGAGCAGTTCTTC.

Remarks on this clone: Distinct nucleotide sequences in the sample also encode this CDR3. V gene TRBV18 combines with J gene TRBJ1-4; 7 nucleotides align to TRBD1. Trimming cost V 1 base and J 8 bases; bases outside gene matches: 4. The CDR3 extends over 14 amino acids. Germline values: CDR1 KGHSH, CDR2 LQKENI. The CDR3 sequence: CASSPRQGDEKLFF. In DNA, the CDR3 is TGTGCCAGCTCACCACGACAGGGCGACGAAAAACTGTTTTTT.

The table lists this clone with a few counts. The chain links TRBV7-9 to TRBJ1-1; D is uncertain. V dropped 3 bases and J dropped 6 bases, with 14 bases sitting between them. CDR3 length: 14 amino acids. Germline CDR1 SEHNR, CDR2 FQNEAQ (reference sequence). In nucleotides, the CDR3 is TGTGCCAGCAGCTTTCCTTATATTCGTGCTGAAGCTTTCTTT. Its translation: CASSFPYIRAEAFF. Full variable domain (missing parts from reference TRBV7-9 and TRBJ1-1): DTGVSQNPRHKITKRGQNVTFRCDPISEHNRLYWYRQTLGQGPEFLTYFQNEAQLEKSRLLSDRFSAERPKGSFSTLEIQRTEQGDSAMYLCASSFPYIRAEAFFGQGTRLTVV.

This chain connects TRBV5-4 to TRBJ1-1, with TRBD1 as a possible D gene (5 bases). CDR3 size: 14 residues. Trimming removed 5 bases from V and 6 bases from J, with 17 bases in between. Germline lookup yields CDR1 SGHNT and CDR2 YYREEE (reference sequence). CDR3 sequence: CASRFLGQRAEAFF. The CDR3 DNA is TGTGCCAGCAGATTCTTAGGACAACGGGCTGAAGCTTTCTTT.

The chain employs TRBV29-1 and TRBJ1-1; tentatively, D is TRBD1 (6 bases). CDR3 size: 11 residues. The germline V gene encodes CDR1 SQVTM and CDR2 ANQGSEA. V gave up 6 bases and J gave up 6 bases, with 11 bases separating them. CDR3 residues: CSVAGVAEAFF. CDR3 coding DNA: TGCAGCGTGGCAGGGGTTGCTGAAGCTTTCTTT.

The chain links TRBV5-1 to TRBJ1-1; D perhaps matches TRBD1 (6 bases). The V and J ends lost 3 bases and 2 bases respectively, with 14 bases between them. CDR1 is SGHRS, CDR2 YFSETQ, per germline. CDR3 length equals 15 residues. The DNA of the CDR3 is TGCGCCAGCAGCTCCATCGGACAGAAAAACACTGAAGCTTTCTTT. Translated: CASSSIGQKNTEAFF.

The table lists this clone with a few counts. This chain joins TRBV4-2 and TRBJ1-5; TRBD1 is a possible D gene (6 bases). Deletions cut 0 bases from V and 6 bases from J, with 12 bases between. CDR3 length: 15 amino acids. Germline assignment: CDR1 LGHNA and CDR2 YNFKEQ. The CDR3 coding sequence is TGTGCCAGCAGCCAAGATCGGGGGGCGGGTCAGCCCCAGCATTTT. It is translated as CASSQDRGAGQPQHF.

The table lists this clone with a few counts. This chain joins TRBV2 and TRBJ2-1; D may correspond to TRBD1 or TRBD2 (5 bases each). Germline lookup yields CDR1 SNHLY and CDR2 FYNNEI. The CDR3 contains 16 residues. V was pared by 4 bases and J by 1 base, with 14 bases between. This chain's CDR3 is CASSGEREGSYNEQFF. CDR3 nucleotides: TGTGCCAGCAGTGGGGAGCGTGAGGGGTCCTACAATGAGCAGTTCTTC.

The rearrangement links TRBV27 to TRBJ1-2; D gene uncertain. With 5 bases removed from V and 7 bases from J, the gap between germline ends came to 17 bases. This CDR3 is 14 amino acids long. CDR1 MNHEY and CDR2 SMNVEV come from the germline V gene (reference sequence). CDR3 sequence (DNA): TGTGCCAGCAGTCCATCCATCCAGGCCCCTGGCTACACCTTC. Translating gives CASSPSIQAPGYTF.

This clone occurred a few times. The chain is built from TRBV7-2 and TRBJ1-2; tentative D call: TRBD1 (5 bases). This CDR3 comprises 16 residues. Germline-derived CDR1 and CDR2 are SGHTA and FQGNSA. Trimming left V 3 bases short and J 0 bases short, with 14 bases between. DNA of the CDR3: TGTGCCAGCAGCTTGCAGGGAACCTACTCTAACTATGGCTACACCTTC. This gives the protein CASSLQGTYSNYGYTF.

The rearrangement uses TRBV4-2 and TRBJ2-4, with 12 bases lining up with TRBD2. The germline gives CDR1 LGHNA, CDR2 YNFKEQ. The CDR3 has 18 amino acids. Losses at the gene ends were 1 base for V and 2 bases for J; bases not matched to a gene: 6. The CDR3 coding sequence is TGTGCCAGCAGCCAAGTGCTAGCGGGAGGGCCCTCCAAAAACATTCAGTACTTC. Encoded protein: CASSQVLAGGPSKNIQYF.

This clone was counted only a few times. The rearrangement links TRBV11-1 to TRBJ1-2; 7 nucleotides line up with TRBD1. The V segment lost 5 bases and the J segment 8 bases; nucleotides outside the gene matches: 8. This CDR3 has 13 residues. Germline assignment: CDR1 SGHAT and CDR2 FQDESV (reference sequence). In DNA, the CDR3 is TGTGCCAGCAGCGCCTCAGGGGGAAGCGGCTACACCTTC. Its translation is CASSASGGSGYTF. The variable domain in full, completed from reference TRBV11-1 and TRBJ1-2, reads EAEVAQSPRYKITEKSQAVAFWCDPISGHATLYWYRQILGQGPELLVQFQDESVVDDSQLPKDRFSAERLKGVDSTLKIQPAELGDSAMYLCASSASGGSGYTFGSGTRLTVV.